This paragraph covers one TCR beta chain sequence. The sample is drawn from a study of blood T cell repertoires in COVID-19. Adults between roughly 18 and 89 years of age took part from 20 to 25 US areas. Up to 2 weeks before entering the study, exposed participants had met a COVID-19 case. How the authors handled the data: Scientists estimated how many nucleated cells there were by amplifying reference gene primers. Data came from immunoSEQ multiplex PCR; TCRdb stores just in-frame clones and leaves some out. V and J calls and clone size follow that table, whereas D and trimming were derived from the DNA. Altogether hundreds of thousands of clones are present, 89% being singletons, with the ten largest covering roughly 2.9%. Sequenced material: PBMCs or T cells enriched from blood (not recorded which). This TCR was recovered from a woman in her 50s who had been exposed to COVID-19.

CDR3 sequence reads: CASSTGGGMNTEAFF. The CDR3 nucleotides are TGTGCCAGCAGCACAGGGGGCGGAATGAACACTGAAGCTTTCTTT. The rearrangement joins TRBV6-4 to TRBJ1-1; 9 positions match TRBD1. This CDR3 comprises 15 residues. Trimming at V came to 6 bases and at J to 0 bases, leaving 5 bases not matched to a gene. Looked up from germline, CDR1 is MRHNA and CDR2 is SNTAGT.